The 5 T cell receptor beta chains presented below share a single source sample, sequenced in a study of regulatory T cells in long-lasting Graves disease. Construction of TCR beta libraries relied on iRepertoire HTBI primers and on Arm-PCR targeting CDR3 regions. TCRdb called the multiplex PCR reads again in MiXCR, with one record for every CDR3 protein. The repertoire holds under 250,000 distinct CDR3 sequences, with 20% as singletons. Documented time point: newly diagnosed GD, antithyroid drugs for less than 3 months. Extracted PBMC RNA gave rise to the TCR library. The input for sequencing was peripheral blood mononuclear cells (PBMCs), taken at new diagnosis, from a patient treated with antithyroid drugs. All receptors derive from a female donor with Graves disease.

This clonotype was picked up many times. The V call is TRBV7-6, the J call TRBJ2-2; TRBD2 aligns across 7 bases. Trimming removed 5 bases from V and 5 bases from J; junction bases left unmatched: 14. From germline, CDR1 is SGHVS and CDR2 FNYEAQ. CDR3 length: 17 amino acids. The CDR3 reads CASSVQTAGAGTGELFF. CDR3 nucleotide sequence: TGTGCCAGCAGCGTGCAGACGGCGGGAGCGGGAACCGGGGAGCTGTTTTTT.

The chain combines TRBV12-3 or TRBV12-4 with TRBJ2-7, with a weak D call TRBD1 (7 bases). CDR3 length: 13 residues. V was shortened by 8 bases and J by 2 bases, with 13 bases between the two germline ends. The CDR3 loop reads CASGAGGPYEQYF. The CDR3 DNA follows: TGTGCCAGCGGGGCAGGGGGGCCCTACGAGCAGTACTTC.

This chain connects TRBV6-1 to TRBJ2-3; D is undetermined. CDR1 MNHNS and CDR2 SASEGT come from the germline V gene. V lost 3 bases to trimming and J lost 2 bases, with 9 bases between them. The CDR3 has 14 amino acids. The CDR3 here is CASSDRSYTDTQYF. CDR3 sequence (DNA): TGTGCCAGCAGTGACAGGTCCTACACAGATACGCAGTATTTT.

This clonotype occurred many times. CDR3 in DNA: TGCAGTGCTAGACCCATTAGCGGGCCTGACTCCTACAATGAGCAGTTCTTC. Translation gives CSARPISGPDSYNEQFF. The chain carries TRBV20-1 and TRBJ2-1; 7 bases are shared with TRBD2. Germline V gives CDR1 DFQATT, CDR2 SNEGSKA (reference sequence). V lost 2 bases to trimming and J lost 0 bases; unmatched junction nucleotides: 10. This CDR3 comprises 17 residues.

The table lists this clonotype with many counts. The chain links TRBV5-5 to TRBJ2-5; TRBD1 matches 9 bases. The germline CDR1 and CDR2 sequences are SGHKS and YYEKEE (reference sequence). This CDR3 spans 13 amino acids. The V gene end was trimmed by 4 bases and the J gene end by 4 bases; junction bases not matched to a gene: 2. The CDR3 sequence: CASSKGQGETQYF. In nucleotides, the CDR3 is TGTGCCAGCAGCAAGGGACAGGGAGAGACCCAGTACTTC.